Presented here are 4 T cell receptor beta chains from one specimen sequenced in a study of long-term antiretroviral therapy in people with HIV. The run of the v3.0 immunoSEQ assay was at survey level. The data were produced by immunoSEQ multiplex PCR, yet TCRdb's version contains in-frame clones alone and is incomplete. Counted here are about 20,000 clones, 75% to 90% occurring once; the ten biggest clones make up about 10%. Sequences were derived from unsorted PBMCs, sampled 0.2 years after starting antiretroviral therapy. The receptors originated from a woman aged 40-49 years with HIV.

About this clone: Its ends do not fully match the called genes, so a read error is possible. The chain joins TRBV19 to TRBJ2-7; D tentatively reads TRBD1 or TRBD2 (5 bases each). The CDR3 runs to 15 residues. The germline gives CDR1 LNHDA, CDR2 SQIVND (reference sequence). The CDR3 DNA follows: TGTGCCAGTAGTATTTCGGGGCCCTCATACTACGAGCAGTACTTT. This encodes CASSISGPSYYEQYF.

The CDR3 DNA sequence: TGCAGCGTATACGGACAGGGAACCAGCACCTTC. Translating gives CSVYGQGTSTF. The V and J genes are TRBV29-1 and TRBJ1-2, with TRBD1 matching over 8 bases. V was pared by 6 bases and J by 13 bases, with 10 bases of the junction left unmatched. The germline V gene encodes CDR1 SQVTM and CDR2 ANQGSEA. The CDR3 has 11 amino acids.

V usage is TRBV27 and J usage is TRBJ2-7; 11 nucleotides align to TRBD1. The trim removed 4 bases at V and 1 base at J, leaving 3 bases unmatched. The CDR3 spans 15 residues. Germline CDR1 is MNHEY and CDR2 is SMNVEV (reference sequence). The CDR3 DNA sequence: TGTGCCAGCAGTTCTGGGACAGGGGGTTCCTACGAGCAGTACTTC. Translating it yields CASSSGTGGSYEQYF.

The rearrangement uses TRBV27 and TRBJ1-1, with D possibly TRBD1 on 6 matching bases. Germline CDR1 reads MNHEY; CDR2 reads SMNVEV (reference sequence). This CDR3 spans 14 amino acids. Trimming shortened V by 7 bases and J by 0 bases, and 12 bases separated the two germline ends. The CDR3 loop reads CASTPGDMNTEAFF. The CDR3 bases are TGTGCCAGCACCCCGGGGGACATGAACACTGAAGCTTTCTTT.